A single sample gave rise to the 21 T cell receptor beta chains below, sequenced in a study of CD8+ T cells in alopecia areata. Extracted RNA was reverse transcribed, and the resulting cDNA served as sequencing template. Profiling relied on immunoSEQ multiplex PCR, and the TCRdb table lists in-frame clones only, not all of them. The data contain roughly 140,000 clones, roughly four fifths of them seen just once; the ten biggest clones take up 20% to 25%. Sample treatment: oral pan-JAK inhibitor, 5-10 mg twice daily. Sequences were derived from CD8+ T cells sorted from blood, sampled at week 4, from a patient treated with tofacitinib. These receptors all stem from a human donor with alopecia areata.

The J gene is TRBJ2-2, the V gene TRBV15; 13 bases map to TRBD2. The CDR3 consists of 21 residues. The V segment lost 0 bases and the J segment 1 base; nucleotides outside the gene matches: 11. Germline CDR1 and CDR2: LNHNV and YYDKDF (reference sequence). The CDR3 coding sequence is TGTGCCACCAGCAGAGATTCGGTACCGGGACTAGCGGGGTTGAACACCGGGGAGCTGTTTTTT. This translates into CATSRDSVPGLAGLNTGELFF.

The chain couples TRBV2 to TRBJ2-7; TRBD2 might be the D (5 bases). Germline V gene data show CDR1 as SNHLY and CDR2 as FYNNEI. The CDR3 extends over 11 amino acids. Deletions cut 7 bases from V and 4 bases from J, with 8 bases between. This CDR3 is CASNGNYEQYF. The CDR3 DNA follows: TGTGCCAGCAACGGGAATTACGAGCAGTACTTC.

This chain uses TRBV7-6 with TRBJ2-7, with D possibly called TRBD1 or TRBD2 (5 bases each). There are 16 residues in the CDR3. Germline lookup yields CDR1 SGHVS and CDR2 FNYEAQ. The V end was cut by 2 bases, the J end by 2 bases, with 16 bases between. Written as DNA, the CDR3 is TGTGCCAGCAGCTTAACGGAAGGGGACGTCGCCTACGAGCAGTACTTC. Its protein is CASSLTEGDVAYEQYF.

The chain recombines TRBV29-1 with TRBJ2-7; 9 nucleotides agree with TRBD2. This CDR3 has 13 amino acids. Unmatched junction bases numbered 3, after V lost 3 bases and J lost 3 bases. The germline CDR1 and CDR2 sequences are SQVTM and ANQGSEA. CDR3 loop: CSVELAGDYEQYF. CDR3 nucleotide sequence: TGCAGCGTTGAGTTAGCGGGGGACTACGAGCAGTACTTC.

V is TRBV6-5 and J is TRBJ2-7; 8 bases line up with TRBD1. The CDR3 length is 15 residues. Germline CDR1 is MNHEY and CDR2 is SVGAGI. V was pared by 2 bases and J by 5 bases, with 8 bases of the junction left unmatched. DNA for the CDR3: TGTGCCAGCAGTTACGGAACAGGGGGTAAGGACGAGCAGTACTTC. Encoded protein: CASSYGTGGKDEQYF.

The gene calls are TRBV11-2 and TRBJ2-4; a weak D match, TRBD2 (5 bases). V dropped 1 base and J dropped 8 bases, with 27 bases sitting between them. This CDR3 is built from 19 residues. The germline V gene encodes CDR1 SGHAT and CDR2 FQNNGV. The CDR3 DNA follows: TGTGCCAGCAGCTTAGTGGGTGGGGAGAGTTCCCGCGTTATGCACATTCAGTACTTC. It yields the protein CASSLVGGESSRVMHIQYF.

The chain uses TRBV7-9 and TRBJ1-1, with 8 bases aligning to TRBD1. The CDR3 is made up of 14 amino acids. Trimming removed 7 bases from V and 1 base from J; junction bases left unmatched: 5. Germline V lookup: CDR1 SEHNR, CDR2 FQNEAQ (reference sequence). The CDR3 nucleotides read TGTGCCAGCACCCTGGGGACAGGGAACACTGAAGCTTTCTTT. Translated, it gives CASTLGTGNTEAFF.

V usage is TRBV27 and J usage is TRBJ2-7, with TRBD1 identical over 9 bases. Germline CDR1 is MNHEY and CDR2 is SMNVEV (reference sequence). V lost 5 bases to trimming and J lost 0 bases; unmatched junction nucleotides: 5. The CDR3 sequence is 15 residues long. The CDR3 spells CASSLGTGPSYEQYF. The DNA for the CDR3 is TGTGCCAGCAGTCTCGGGACAGGGCCCTCCTACGAGCAGTACTTC.

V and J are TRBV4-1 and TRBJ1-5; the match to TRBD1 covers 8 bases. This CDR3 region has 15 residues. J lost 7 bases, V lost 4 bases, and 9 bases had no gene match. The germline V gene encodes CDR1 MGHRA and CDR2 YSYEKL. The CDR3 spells CASSPRQTGVQPQHF. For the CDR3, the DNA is TGCGCCAGCAGCCCACGGCAGACAGGGGTCCAGCCCCAGCATTTT.

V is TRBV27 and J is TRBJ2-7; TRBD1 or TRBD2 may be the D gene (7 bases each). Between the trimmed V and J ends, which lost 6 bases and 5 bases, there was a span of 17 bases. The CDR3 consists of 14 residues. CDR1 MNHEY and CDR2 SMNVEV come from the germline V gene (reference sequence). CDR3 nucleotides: TGTGCCAGCAGGGAGGGAGGGGGCGGCCACGAGCAGTACTTC. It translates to CASREGGGGHEQYF.

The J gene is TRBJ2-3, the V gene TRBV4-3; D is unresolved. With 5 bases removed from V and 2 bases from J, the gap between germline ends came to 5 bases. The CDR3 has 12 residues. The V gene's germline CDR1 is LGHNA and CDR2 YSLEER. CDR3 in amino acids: CASSSITDTQYF. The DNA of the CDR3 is TGCGCCAGCAGCTCGATCACAGATACGCAGTATTTT.

CDR3 sequence (DNA): TGTGCCAGCAGCCCACCGGGAACCACTGGCTACACCTTC. It encodes CASSPPGTTGYTF. The chain recombines TRBV6-5 with TRBJ1-2; D is uncertain. This CDR3 contains 13 residues. Germline V lookup: CDR1 MNHEY, CDR2 SVGAGI. V was shortened by 6 bases and J by 7 bases, with 15 bases between the two germline ends.

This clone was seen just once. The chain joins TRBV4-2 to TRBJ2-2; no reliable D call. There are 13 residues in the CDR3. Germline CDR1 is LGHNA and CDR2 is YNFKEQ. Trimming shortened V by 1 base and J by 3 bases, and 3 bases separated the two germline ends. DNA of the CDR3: TGTGCCAGCAGCCAAGGTCACACCGGGGAGCTGTTTTTT. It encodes CASSQGHTGELFF.

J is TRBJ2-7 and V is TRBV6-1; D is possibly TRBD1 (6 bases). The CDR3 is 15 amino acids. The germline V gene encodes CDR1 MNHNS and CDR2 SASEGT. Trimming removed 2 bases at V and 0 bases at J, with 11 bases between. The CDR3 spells CASSEYQGTSYEQYF. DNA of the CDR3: TGTGCCAGCAGTGAATACCAGGGGACCTCCTACGAGCAGTACTTC.

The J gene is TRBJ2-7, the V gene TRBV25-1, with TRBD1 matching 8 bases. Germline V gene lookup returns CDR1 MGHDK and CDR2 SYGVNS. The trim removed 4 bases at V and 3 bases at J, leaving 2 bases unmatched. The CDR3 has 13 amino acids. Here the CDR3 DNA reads TGTGCCAGCAGTGCAGGACAGGGCTACGAGCAGTACTTC. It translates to CASSAGQGYEQYF.

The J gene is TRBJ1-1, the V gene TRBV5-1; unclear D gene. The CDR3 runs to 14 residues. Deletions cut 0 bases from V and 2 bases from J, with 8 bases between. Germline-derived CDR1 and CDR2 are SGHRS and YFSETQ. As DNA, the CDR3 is TGCGCCAGCAGCTTGGCCGGAAGAAACACTGAAGCTTTCTTT. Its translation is CASSLAGRNTEAFF.

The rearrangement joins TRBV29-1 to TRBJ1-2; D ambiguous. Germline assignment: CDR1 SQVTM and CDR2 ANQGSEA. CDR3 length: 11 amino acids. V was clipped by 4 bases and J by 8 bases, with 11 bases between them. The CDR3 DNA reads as TGCAGCGTTGTAGCCTCCGGGGGCTACACCTTC. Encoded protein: CSVVASGGYTF. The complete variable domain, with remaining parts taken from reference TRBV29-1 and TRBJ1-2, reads SAVISQKPSRDICQRGTSLTIQCQVDSQVTMMFWYRQQPGQSLTLIATANQGSEATYESGFVIDKFPISRPNLTFSTLTVSNMSPEDSSIYLCSVVASGGYTFGSGTRLTVV.

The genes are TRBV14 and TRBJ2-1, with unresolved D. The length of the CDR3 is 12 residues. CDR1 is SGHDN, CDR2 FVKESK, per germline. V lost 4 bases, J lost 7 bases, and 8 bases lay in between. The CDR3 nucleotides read TGTGCCAGCAGCCGCTACGGTAATGAGCAGTTCTTC. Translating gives CASSRYGNEQFF.

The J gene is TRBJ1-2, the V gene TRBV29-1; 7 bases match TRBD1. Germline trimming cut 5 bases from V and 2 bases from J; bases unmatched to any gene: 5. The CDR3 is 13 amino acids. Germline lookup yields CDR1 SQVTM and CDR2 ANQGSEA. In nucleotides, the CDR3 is TGCAGCGTTTCGCAAGGGGGCAACTATGGCTACACCTTC. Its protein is CSVSQGGNYGYTF. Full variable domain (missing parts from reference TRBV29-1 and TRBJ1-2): SAVISQKPSRDICQRGTSLTIQCQVDSQVTMMFWYRQQPGQSLTLIATANQGSEATYESGFVIDKFPISRPNLTFSTLTVSNMSPEDSSIYLCSVSQGGNYGYTFGSGTRLTVV.

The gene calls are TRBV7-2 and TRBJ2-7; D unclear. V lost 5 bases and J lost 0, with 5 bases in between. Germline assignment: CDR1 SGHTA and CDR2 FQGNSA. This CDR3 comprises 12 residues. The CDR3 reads CASSETSYEQYF. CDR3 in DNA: TGTGCCAGCAGCGAAACCTCCTACGAGCAGTACTTC. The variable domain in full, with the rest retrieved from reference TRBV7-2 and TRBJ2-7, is GAGVSQSPSNKVTEKGKDVELRCDPISGHTALYWYRQSLGQGLEFLIYFQGNSAPDKSGLPSDRFSAERTGGSVSTLTIQRTQQEDSAVYLCASSETSYEQYFGPGTRLTVT.

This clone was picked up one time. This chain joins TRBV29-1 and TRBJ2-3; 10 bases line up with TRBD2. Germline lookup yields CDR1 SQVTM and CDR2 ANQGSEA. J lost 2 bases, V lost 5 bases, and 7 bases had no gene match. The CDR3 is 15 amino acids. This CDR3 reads CSVSGTSEVTDTQYF. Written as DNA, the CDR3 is TGCAGCGTTTCAGGGACTAGCGAGGTCACAGATACGCAGTATTTT.